This entry describes one T cell receptor (beta chain). Its antigen is currently unknown. This record comes from a study of T cells in Graves' hyperthyroidism and ophthalmopathy. Study-level results: Ophthalmopathy could be told apart from stable hyperthyroidism with a 13 V-J model.

Authors of the study amplified TCR beta CDR3 regions from RNA transcripts. Primed by the HTBI set, a first-round RT-PCR was run on the TCR CDR3. TCRdb analysed the multiplex PCR reads with MiXCR anew, one entry per CDR3 protein. The table includes 150,000 or so distinct CDR3 sequences, approximately 20% detected once. Germline V gene data show CDR1 as DFQATT and CDR2 as SNEGSKA (reference sequence). The CDR3 has 15 residues. V lost 1 base and J 5 bases, leaving 17 bases between the germline ends. The study excluded patients with uncontrolled infection, other autoimmune disease, pregnancy or lactation. Clinical symptoms, serum thyroxine and TRAb, thyroid ultrasound and orbital computed tomography were used for the diagnoses. First hyperthyroidism diagnosis is when the blood sample was obtained, before any ophthalmopathy symptoms.

The sample taken for sequencing was blood. The chain links TRBV20-1 to TRBJ2-5, with no clear D. The clonotype was recovered from a woman aged 50 to 65 with Graves' hyperthyroidism that later progressed to Graves' ophthalmopathy. CDR3 sequence: CSARVGVDHRETQYF. The CDR3 DNA follows: TGCAGTGCTAGAGTAGGTGTGGACCACCGGGAGACCCAGTACTTC.